Listed below are T cell receptor beta chains from one sample, sequenced in a study of regulatory T cells in long-lasting Graves disease. TCRdb redid the calling of the multiplex PCR reads with MiXCR, one entry per CDR3 protein. The sample has some 200,000 distinct CDR3 sequences; roughly 19% are singletons. This sample also appeared in a second study, on T cells in Graves' hyperthyroidism and ophthalmopathy.

The specimen comprised peripheral blood mononuclear cells (PBMCs), sampled at new diagnosis, from a patient treated with antithyroid drugs. Every receptor here comes from a woman under 40 with Graves disease. Both conserved end residues are part of each CDR3. Fields, in order: clone size, V gene, J gene, D gene, CDR3 DNA, CDR3 protein. The D gene is left open where the match is weak. Clone size appears in some rows only: once, few, many, or a class for an expanded clone.

-	TRBV20-1	TRBJ2-1	TRBD2	TGCAGTGCTGCGGGGACTAACGACGCAAGCGGTGAGCAGTTCTTC	CSAAGTNDASGEQFF
many	TRBV3-1	TRBJ2-1	TRBD1	TGTGCCAGCAGCCAAGATGGACAGGGGGTCATTGAGCAGTTCTTC	CASSQDGQGVIEQFF
-	TRBV20-1	TRBJ2-3	TRBD2	TGCAGTGCGAGCGGGTTTAGGACTAGCGGGGGTAAACGCCCCGATACGCAGTATTTT	CSASGFRTSGGKRPDTQYF
-	TRBV6-1	TRBJ2-7	-	TGTGCCAGCAGTCGAGGGAACGAGCAGTACTTC	CASSRGNEQYF
many	TRBV6-1	TRBJ2-2	-	TGTGCCAGCAGTCCTCTGAAACGCGTGCTTTACACCGGGGAGCTGTTTTTT	CASSPLKRVLYTGELFF
many	TRBV2	TRBJ2-6	-	TGTGCCAGCAGTGAACAGGGGTTTGGGGCCAACGTCCTGACTTTC	CASSEQGFGANVLTF
-	TRBV14	TRBJ1-2	TRBD1	TGTGCCAGCAGCCAAGTTTCACAGGGGACCTCCTACACCTTC	CASSQVSQGTSYTF
-	TRBV7-3	TRBJ2-7	TRBD2	TGTGCCAGCAGCCTCGGACTAGCTAGTTCCGAGCAGTACTTC	CASSLGLASSEQYF
many	TRBV10-3	TRBJ2-1	-	TGTGCCATCAGTGATCCAGAGCGGAGTTTCTACAATGAGCAGTTCTTC	CAISDPERSFYNEQFF
many	TRBV18	TRBJ1-2	-	TGTGCCAGCTCGCCCCCGGGGGCCGGCTATGGCTACACCTTC	CASSPPGAGYGYTF
many	TRBV7-9	TRBJ2-2	TRBD2	TGTGCCAGCAGCCATAGCGGGAGACCGGGGGAGCTGTTTTTT	CASSHSGRPGELFF
many	TRBV12-3/TRBV12-4	TRBJ1-1	TRBD1	TGTGCCAGCAGTTCCCAGGACAGGGGGATGGCTGAAGCTTTCTTT	CASSSQDRGMAEAFF
many	TRBV28	TRBJ1-1	TRBD1	TGTGCCAGCAGTCCAGGACAGGGCGTTTATGAAGCTTTCTTT	CASSPGQGVYEAFF
many	TRBV6-5	TRBJ2-3	-	TGTGCCAGCAGTTACGGTGGCACAGATACGCAGTATTTT	CASSYGGTDTQYF
many	TRBV12-3/TRBV12-4	TRBJ2-3	-	TGTGCCAGCAGTTTTTCGAAAGATACGCAGTATTTT	CASSFSKDTQYF
many	TRBV5-1	TRBJ2-3	-	TGCGCCAGCAGCGCCGAAAGGGATACGCAGTATTTT	CASSAERDTQYF
-	TRBV4-1	TRBJ1-5	-	TGCGCCAGCAGCCAAGGGGGGGGACTAAACTACCAGCCCCAGCATTTT	CASSQGGGLNYQPQHF
many	TRBV5-6	TRBJ1-2	TRBD1	TGTGCCAGCAGCTGGGGACAGGGGGGGTATGGCTACACCTTC	CASSWGQGGYGYTF
-	TRBV10-1	TRBJ1-2	-	TGCGCCAGCAGTGGAGGAACCAGCGGAGGCTACACCTTC	CASSGGTSGGYTF
many	TRBV6-1	TRBJ1-6	TRBD1	TGTGCCAGCAGTGACAACCCCGGGACAGGGGATTCACCCCTCCACTTT	CASSDNPGTGDSPLHF
few	TRBV5-5	TRBJ2-2	-	TGTGCCAGCAGCTTGTATCCGGGGCCCACCGGGGAGCTGTTTTTT	CASSLYPGPTGELFF
many	TRBV6-1	TRBJ1-1	-	TGTGCCAGCACCCCTCAGAGGGCTGAAGCTTTCTTT	CASTPQRAEAFF
many	TRBV29-1	TRBJ2-7	-	TGCAGCGTTGGCCAATACGAGCAGTACTTC	CSVGQYEQYF
many	TRBV3-1	TRBJ2-1	TRBD2	TGTGCCAGCAGCCGGGAACTAGCGGGGGCCTACAATGAGCAGTTCTTC	CASSRELAGAYNEQFF
-	TRBV2	TRBJ2-7	-	TGCGCCAGCAGGGACCTCGGGGGCTTGTCCTACGAGCAGTACTTC	CASRDLGGLSYEQYF
many	TRBV28	TRBJ2-7	-	TGTGCCAGCACTCGAACAGGGATGGGCTACGAGCAGTACTTC	CASTRTGMGYEQYF
many	TRBV12-5	TRBJ2-6	-	TGTGCTAGTGGTTTGGAGGTTGCTGGGGCCAACGTCCTGACTTTC	CASGLEVAGANVLTF
many	TRBV10-2	TRBJ2-7	-	TGCGCCAGCAGTTCAGGAGGGAACCGGTTGAGCGAGCAGTACTTC	CASSSGGNRLSEQYF
-	TRBV7-2	TRBJ2-7	TRBD2	TGTGCCAGCAGCTCCTCGACTAGCCCCTACGAGCAGTACTTC	CASSSSTSPYEQYF
-	TRBV2	TRBJ2-3	-	TGTGCCAGCACAGACAGTCCCGGCACAGATACGCAGTATTTT	CASTDSPGTDTQYF
many	TRBV11-2	TRBJ2-4	-	TGTGCCAGCAGCTTTGGGCAACGAGAACATTTAGCCAAAAACATTCAGTACTTC	CASSFGQREHLAKNIQYF
many	TRBV9	TRBJ2-7	TRBD1	TGTGCCAGCAGCCCTCTCGGGGACAGACACGAGCAGTACTTC	CASSPLGDRHEQYF
many	TRBV24-1	TRBJ2-3	-	TGTGCCACCAGTGACCACGACACCGCAGATACGCAGTATTTT	CATSDHDTADTQYF
many	TRBV7-9	TRBJ1-2	-	TGTGCCAGCAGCTTAAGCTATGGCTACACCTTC	CASSLSYGYTF
-	TRBV11-2	TRBJ2-3	-	TGTGCCAGCAGCCCGGACGGGAGCACAGATACGCAGTATTTT	CASSPDGSTDTQYF
many	TRBV6-1	TRBJ1-2	-	TGTGCCAGCAGGTTGAGGGGGAAGCCCAACTATGGCTACACCTTC	CASRLRGKPNYGYTF
many	TRBV20-1	TRBJ1-2	-	TGCAGTGCTGCGGTAAGACAGGACGGCTATGGCTACACCTTC	CSAAVRQDGYGYTF
many	TRBV28	TRBJ1-5	-	TGTGCCAGCAGTTTGGGAGGTTTGGACAATCAGCCCCAGCATTTT	CASSLGGLDNQPQHF
many	TRBV27	TRBJ1-1	-	TGTGCCAGCAGTTTAAGCACGAACACTGAAGCTTTCTTT	CASSLSTNTEAFF
-	TRBV29-1	TRBJ1-5	TRBD1	TGCAGCGTCGGGACAGGGGAGCAGCCCCAGCATTTT	CSVGTGEQPQHF
many	TRBV28	TRBJ1-2	-	TGTGCCAGCAGCCGGCAGGGGTACAATTTATCTGGCTACACCTTC	CASSRQGYNLSGYTF
many	TRBV2	TRBJ1-5	-	TGTGCCAGCAGGCCAGACAGTAATCAGCCCCAGCATTTT	CASRPDSNQPQHF
many	TRBV20-1	TRBJ2-3	TRBD2	TGCAGTGCTAGAGATTCAGCGGGAGGCACAGATACGCAGTATTTT	CSARDSAGGTDTQYF
-	TRBV10-3	TRBJ2-3	-	TGTGCCATCAGTGAGTCCGGGACGAAAGATACGCAGTATTTT	CAISESGTKDTQYF
many	TRBV2	TRBJ1-5	TRBD1	TGTGCCAGCAGTGAAGCGAAGGGACAGGCCAATCAGCCCCAGCATTTT	CASSEAKGQANQPQHF
few	TRBV7-3	TRBJ2-2	-	TGTACCAGCAGCTTTGGGGATGTGGGCACCGGGGAGCTGTTTTTT	CTSSFGDVGTGELFF
many	TRBV11-2	TRBJ1-6	TRBD1	TGTGCCAGCAGCCAAAGGGACAGGGGGCCTAATTCACCCCTCCACTTT	CASSQRDRGPNSPLHF
many	TRBV19	TRBJ1-4	-	TGTGCCAGTAGGTTGACAACTAATGAAAAACTGTTTTTT	CASRLTTNEKLFF
once	TRBV11-3	TRBJ2-5	-	TGTGCCAGCAGCTTCGGGGCTAGCACACAAGAGACCCAGTACTTC	CASSFGASTQETQYF
many	TRBV29-1	TRBJ2-3	-	TGCAGCGTTGGACGGGTGGGCGGTACTAGCACAGATACGCAGTATTTT	CSVGRVGGTSTDTQYF
many	TRBV12-5	TRBJ1-6	-	TGTGCTAGTGGTTTGGTACTGGGCGATTCGGATTCACCCCTCCACTTT	CASGLVLGDSDSPLHF
-	TRBV18	TRBJ1-4	TRBD1	TGTGCCAGCTTGCCCGACAGGGGAACTAATGAAAAACTGTTTTTT	CASLPDRGTNEKLFF
many	TRBV19	TRBJ1-1	-	TGTGCCAGTAGAAAATTAGGGACGAACACTGAAGCTTTCTTT	CASRKLGTNTEAFF
many	TRBV28	TRBJ1-2	TRBD1	TGTGCCAGCAGTCCCACCGACAGGGAGGTGTCTGGCTACACCTTC	CASSPTDREVSGYTF
many	TRBV4-1	TRBJ2-1	TRBD2	TGCGCCAGCAGCGTAGACCTAGCGGGAGGTTACAATGAGCAGTTCTTC	CASSVDLAGGYNEQFF
many	TRBV15	TRBJ2-7	TRBD2	TGTGCCACCAGCAGAAGAACCGGGACTAGTTCCTACGAGCAGTACTTC	CATSRRTGTSSYEQYF
few	TRBV4-1	TRBJ2-3	-	TGCGCCAGCAGCCAAGAGGGTGCTAGCACAGATACGCAGTATTTT	CASSQEGASTDTQYF
many	TRBV12-3/TRBV12-4	TRBJ1-5	-	TGTGCCAGCAACCGGGGAATTAATCAGCCCCAGCATTTT	CASNRGINQPQHF
few	TRBV28	TRBJ1-2	TRBD1	TGTGCCAGCAGTTCTCCCACAGGGGTCGGCTACACCTTC	CASSSPTGVGYTF
many	TRBV12-3/TRBV12-4	TRBJ2-7	TRBD1	TGTGCCAGCAGCTTGACTGGACAGGGTACCTACGAGCAGTACTTC	CASSLTGQGTYEQYF